This TCR beta chain was identified in a study of cytomegalovirus exposure and HLA in healthy donors. For the study at large: In an earlier analysis, around 120 million unique TCR beta sequences were found from some 200 million T cells. Study conclusions and caveats: Later on, an analysis found that several of the most significant clusters appeared to be linked to common viral pathogens, which included parvovirus B19. TCR association rates varied by HLA locus in a later analysis, with DRB1 highest and HLA-C lowest. In a later analysis, compared with equally common non-associated chains, HLA-associated beta chains were more expanded.

PCR used 60 Vbeta primers and 13 Jbeta primers. Method: immunoSEQ multiplex PCR; TCRdb's copy keeps in-frame clones and lacks some. The sample holds about 180,000 clones, about 80% seen once. Germline loops: CDR1 MNHEY, CDR2 SMNVEV (reference sequence). The CDR3 runs 15 residues. Trimming cost V 4 bases and J 1 base, with 13 bases left between them. For this clone: The antigen is unknown.

The chain has TRBV27 and TRBJ1-1; a possible D gene is TRBD1 (5 bases). The source material was PBMCs. This TCR came from a woman aged 55-75 years in good health and CMV-seropositive. The CDR3 is CASSSRTNANTEAFF. CDR3 bases: TGTGCCAGCAGTTCTCGGACAAACGCGAACACTGAAGCTTTCTTT.